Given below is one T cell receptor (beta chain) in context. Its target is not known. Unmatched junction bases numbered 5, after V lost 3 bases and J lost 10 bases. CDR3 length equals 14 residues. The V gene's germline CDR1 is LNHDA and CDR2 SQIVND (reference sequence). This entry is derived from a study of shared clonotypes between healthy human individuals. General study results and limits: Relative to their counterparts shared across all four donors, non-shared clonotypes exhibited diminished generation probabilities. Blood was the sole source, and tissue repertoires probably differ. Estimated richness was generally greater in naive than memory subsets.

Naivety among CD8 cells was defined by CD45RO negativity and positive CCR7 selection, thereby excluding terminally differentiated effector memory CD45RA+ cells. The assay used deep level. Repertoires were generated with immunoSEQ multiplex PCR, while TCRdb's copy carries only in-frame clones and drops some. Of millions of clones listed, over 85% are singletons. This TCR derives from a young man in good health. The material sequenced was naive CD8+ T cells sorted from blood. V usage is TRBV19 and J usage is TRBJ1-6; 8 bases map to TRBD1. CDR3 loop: CASSMDRVRSPLHF. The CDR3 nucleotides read TGTGCCAGTAGTATGGACAGGGTGAGATCACCCCTCCACTTT.